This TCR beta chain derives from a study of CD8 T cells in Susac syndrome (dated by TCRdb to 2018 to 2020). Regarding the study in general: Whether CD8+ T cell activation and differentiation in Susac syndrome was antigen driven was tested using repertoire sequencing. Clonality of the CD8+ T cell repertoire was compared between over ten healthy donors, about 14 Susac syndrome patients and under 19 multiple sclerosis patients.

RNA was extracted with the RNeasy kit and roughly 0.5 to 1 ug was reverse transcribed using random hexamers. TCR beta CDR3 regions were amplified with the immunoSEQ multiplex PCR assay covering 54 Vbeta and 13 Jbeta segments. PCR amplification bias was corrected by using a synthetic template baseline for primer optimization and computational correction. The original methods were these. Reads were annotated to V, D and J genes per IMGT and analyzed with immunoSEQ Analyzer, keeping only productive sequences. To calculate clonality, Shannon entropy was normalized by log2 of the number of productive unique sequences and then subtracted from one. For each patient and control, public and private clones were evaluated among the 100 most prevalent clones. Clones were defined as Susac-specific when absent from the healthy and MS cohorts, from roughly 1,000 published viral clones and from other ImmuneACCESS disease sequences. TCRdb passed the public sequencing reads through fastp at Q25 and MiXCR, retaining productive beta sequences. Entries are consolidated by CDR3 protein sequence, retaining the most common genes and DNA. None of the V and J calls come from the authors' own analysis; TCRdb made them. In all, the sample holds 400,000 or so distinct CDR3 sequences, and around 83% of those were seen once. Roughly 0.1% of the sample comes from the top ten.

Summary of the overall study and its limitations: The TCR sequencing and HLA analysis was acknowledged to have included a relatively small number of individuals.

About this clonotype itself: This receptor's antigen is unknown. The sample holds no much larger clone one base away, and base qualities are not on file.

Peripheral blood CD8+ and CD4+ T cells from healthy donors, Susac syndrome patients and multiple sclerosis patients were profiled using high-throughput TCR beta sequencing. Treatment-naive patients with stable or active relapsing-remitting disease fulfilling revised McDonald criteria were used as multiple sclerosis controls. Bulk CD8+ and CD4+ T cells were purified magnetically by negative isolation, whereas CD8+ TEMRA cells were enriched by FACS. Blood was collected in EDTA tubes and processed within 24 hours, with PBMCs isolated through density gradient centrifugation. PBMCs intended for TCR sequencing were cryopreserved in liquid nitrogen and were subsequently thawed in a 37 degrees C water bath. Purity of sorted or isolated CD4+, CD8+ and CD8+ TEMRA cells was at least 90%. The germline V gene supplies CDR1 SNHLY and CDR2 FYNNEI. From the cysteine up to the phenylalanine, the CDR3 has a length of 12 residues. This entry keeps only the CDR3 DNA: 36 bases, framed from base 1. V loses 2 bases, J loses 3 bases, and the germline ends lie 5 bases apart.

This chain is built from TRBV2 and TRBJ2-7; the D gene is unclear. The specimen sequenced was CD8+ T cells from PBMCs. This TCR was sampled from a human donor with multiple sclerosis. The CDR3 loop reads CASSENIYEQYF. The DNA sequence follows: TGTGCCAGCAGTGAAAACATCTACGAGCAGTACTTC.